The 3 T cell receptor beta chains below were found in one sample sequenced in a study of HIV-infected patients and healthy controls. The repertoire came from unfractionated whole blood and reflected all unsorted peripheral T cells. Alpha and beta constant-region primers primed reverse transcription of around 500 ng RNA. Alpha and beta chain libraries were made separately by chain-specific third strand synthesis with multiplexing indices. A single record per CDR3 protein comes from TCRdb applying MiXCR to the 5' RACE reads. The sample includes about 17,000 distinct CDR3 sequences, 9.5% to 13% seen only once; the top ten take 2.5% to 4%. Sequenced material: blood. These receptors all stem from an adult in good health.

This clonotype was detected ten times or more. The V gene is TRBV12-3 or TRBV12-4, the J gene TRBJ1-2; D remains ambiguous. Trimming cost V 3 bases and J 2 bases, with 10 bases left between them. The CDR3 has 14 amino acids. CDR3 sequence (DNA): TGTGCCAGCAGTTTGGACCACAGCAACTATGGCTACACCTTC. Translation gives CASSLDHSNYGYTF.

This clonotype has a count of ten or more. The rearrangement uses TRBV4-1 and TRBJ2-3; 9 nucleotides agree with TRBD2. The CDR3 has 16 residues. Germline-derived CDR1 and CDR2 are MGHRA and YSYEKL. The V and J ends lost 4 bases and 2 bases, in that order; junction bases with no gene match: 7. The CDR3 here is CASSPYSGRSTDTQYF. As DNA, the CDR3 is TGCGCCAGCAGCCCATATAGCGGGAGATCCACAGATACGCAGTATTTT.

There are many counts of this clonotype. The chain uses TRBV12-3 or TRBV12-4 and TRBJ1-5; TRBD1 agrees at 7 bases. The J segment lost 3 bases and the V segment lost 5 bases, leaving 4 bases of the junction unmatched. The CDR3 extends over 14 amino acids. Here the CDR3 reads CASSPQGINQPQHF. Written as DNA, the CDR3 is TGTGCCAGCAGTCCACAGGGGATCAATCAGCCCCAGCATTTT.